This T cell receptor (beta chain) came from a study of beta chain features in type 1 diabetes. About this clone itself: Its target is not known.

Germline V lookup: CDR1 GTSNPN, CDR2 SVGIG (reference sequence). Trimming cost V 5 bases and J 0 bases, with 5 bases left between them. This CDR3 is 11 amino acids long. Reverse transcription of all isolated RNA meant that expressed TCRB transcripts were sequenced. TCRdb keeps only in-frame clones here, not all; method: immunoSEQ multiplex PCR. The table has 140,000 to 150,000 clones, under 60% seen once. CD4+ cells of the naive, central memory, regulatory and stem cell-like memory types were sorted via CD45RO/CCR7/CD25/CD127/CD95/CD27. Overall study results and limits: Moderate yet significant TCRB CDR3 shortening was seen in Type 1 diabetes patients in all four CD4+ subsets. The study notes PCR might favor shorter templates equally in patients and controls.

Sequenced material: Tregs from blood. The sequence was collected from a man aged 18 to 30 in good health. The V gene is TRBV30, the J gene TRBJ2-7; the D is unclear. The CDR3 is CAWEASYEQYF. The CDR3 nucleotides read TGTGCCTGGGAGGCCTCCTACGAGCAGTACTTC.